These T cell receptor beta chains were read from a single sample in a study of T-cell memory formation after mild COVID-19. TCRdb independently ran MiXCR on the 5' RACE reads; one entry per CDR3 protein. This table has about 110,000 distinct CDR3 sequences, approximately 15% appearing once. The sample taken for sequencing was PBMCs or a T cell subset sorted from them (not recorded which). The receptors derive from a man aged 18 to 29 who had mild COVID-19 (a few samples of this study predate the infection). Cell type and time point are not known. The CDR3 runs from the conserved cysteine through the conserved F or W.

TRBV28,CASSLFGGPSSQETQYF
TRBV29-1,CSVRASGVYEQYF
TRBV12-3/TRBV12-4,CASSYVGTGNQETQYF
TRBV30,CAWSVGGLNTEAFF
TRBV6-5,CASRSWTDQETQYF
TRBV12-5,CASGLVLPLERSDTGELFF
TRBV14,CASSPDRFPYEQYF
TRBV5-6,CASSYEEELYGYTF
TRBV7-6,CASSLEARILTDTQYF
TRBV20-1,CSAPDRNTGELFF
TRBV24-1,CAPPGYNEQFF
TRBV4-3,CASSRWLGGDTQYF
TRBV27,CASSPGWGNSPLHF
TRBV9,CASSTLGWGDRETQYF
TRBV4-2,CASSQDPTTSGGTYNEQFF
TRBV6-2/TRBV6-3,CASSWTKAGELFF
TRBV15,CATSRGKLAGYNEQFF
TRBV6-5,CASSPPDRGLTEAFF
TRBV7-9,CASSLSQAENTIYF
TRBV15,CATSREELTRTDEQFF
TRBV7-3,CASSSDAGYTGELFF
TRBV7-9,CASAPAYTQYF
TRBV4-1,CASSSHPFSVGERDLAKNIQYF
TRBV7-3,CASSLLGDTQYF
TRBV4-3,CASSQVRDYNEQFF
TRBV28,CASSLPGLAGTSSYNEQFF
TRBV25-1,CASRGQPQHF
TRBV15,CATSRDWGDNQPQHF
TRBV4-1,CASSYTGLPQETQYF
TRBV11-2,CASSSPGQGYETQYF
TRBV7-7,CASSSGRTVEGNEQFF
TRBV7-9,CASRSWAVGDKGMTNYGYTF
TRBV29-1,CSVANRGNTEAFF
TRBV6-4,CASSDSEVTDTQYF
TRBV4-3,CASSQDFSGAGRTGNTIYF
TRBV10-3,CAISESTGLAVATQYF
TRBV6-2/TRBV6-3,CASTTTVAPYEQYF
TRBV20-1,CSASLAGGSAQYF
TRBV6-5,CASSFLAGGGDTQYF
TRBV7-2,CASSLTISWDEQFF
TRBV19,CASSMTSGLNNEQFF
TRBV6-2/TRBV6-3,CASGEGAEAFF
TRBV20-1,CSARFRGNQPQHF
TRBV5-1,CASSPNTGSPFSYEQYF
TRBV4-3,CASSQDYNQPQHF
TRBV5-6,CASSLAYGLNTEAFF
TRBV7-9,CASSRTGRGSTDTQYF
TRBV4-1,CASSQALRVEAFF
TRBV7-6,CASSLEMGETQYF
TRBV4-1,CASSQEDYAVGPAVDTQYF
TRBV20-1,CSARGLADLQETQYF
TRBV7-9,CASSPTIGGGGETQYF
TRBV7-8,CASSFSRYTSSYNEQFF
TRBV4-1,CASSQEWGQGAIGQPQHF
TRBV9,CASGYTGSPNEKLFF
TRBV20-1,CSASIIGDQETQYF
TRBV6-5,CASSYPNRRTSGYDTGELFF
TRBV9,CASSVEGEPDTQYF